These 16 T cell receptor beta chains came from one sample sequenced in a study of OX40 agonist ivuxolimab in advanced cancers. Library generation was performed with the immunoSEQ multiplex PCR assay. The table was pulled from immuneACCESS by TCRdb, which kept in-frame rearrangements only. Such tables lose some clones; where checked, under half of the loss comes from unresolved V genes, and the rest has no known cause. The sample yields tens of thousands of clones; roughly nine tenths were counted once. About 0.99% of the sample is taken by the ten largest. The sequencing used CD4+ or CD8+ T cells sorted from blood, collected in a trial of the OX40 agonist ivuxolimab. The source is an adult with an advanced solid tumor such as melanoma, head and neck, liver or kidney cancer.

This sequence joins TRBV12-1 and TRBJ2-5; the table gives TRBD2 as D, unverified against the DNA. TRBV12-1 is a documented pseudogene. This CDR3 comprises 18 residues. The CDR3 DNA follows: TGTGCCAGCAGCTTGGGGACAACTAGCGGGGGGAACCAAGAGACCCAGTACTTC. This codes for CASSLGTTSGGNQETQYF.

This sequence joins TRBV10-3 and TRBJ2-1, with 14 bases identical to TRBD2. The CDR3 sequence is 19 residues long. J was trimmed by 9 bases and V by 5 bases; bases with no gene match: 18. Germline-derived CDR1 and CDR2 are ENHRY and SYGVKD. The chain's CDR3 is CAISNTGTSGRIGAAEQFF. The CDR3 DNA reads TGTGCCATCAGTAATACCGGGACTAGCGGGAGAATCGGGGCCGCTGAGCAGTTCTTC.

The chain carries TRBV14 and TRBJ2-1; tentative D call: TRBD2 (6 bases). Trimming pared 3 bases from V and 0 bases from J, leaving 18 bases between. CDR3 length: 18 amino acids. CDR1 SGHDN and CDR2 FVKESK come from the germline V gene. In DNA, the CDR3 is TGTGCCAGCAGCCAGTTTGCGGGGTCTGGGAGCTCCTACAATGAGCAGTTCTTC. It encodes CASSQFAGSGSSYNEQFF.

The chain combines TRBV21-1 with TRBJ2-7; TRBD1 is the table's D call and was not checked against the DNA. TRBV21-1 is flagged as a pseudogene. This CDR3 has 15 amino acids. The CDR3 spells CASSKVGQGDHEQYF. The CDR3 nucleotides are TGTGCCAGCAGCAAGGTGGGACAGGGGGACCACGAGCAGTACTTC.

The V gene is TRBV19, the J gene TRBJ1-3; TRBD1 matches at 8 bases. V lost 0 bases, J lost 2 bases, and 6 bases stayed unmatched. The CDR3 consists of 17 residues. The germline V gene encodes CDR1 LNHDA and CDR2 SQIVND (reference sequence). The CDR3 coding sequence is TGTGCCAGTAGTATAGACAGGGGGCCTGAAACTGGAAACACCATATATTTT. It specifies CASSIDRGPETGNTIYF.

This rearrangement joins TRBV6-6 to TRBJ2-1, with 9 bases identical to TRBD2. The V segment lost 7 bases and the J segment 9 bases; nucleotides outside the gene matches: 10. This CDR3 region has 14 residues. Germline V gene lookup returns CDR1 MNHNY and CDR2 SVGAGI (reference sequence). As DNA, the CDR3 is TGTGCCAGCAAACCGGGACTAGCCCTTGGTGAGCAGTTCTTC. It codes for CASKPGLALGEQFF.

The chain recombines TRBV5-1 with TRBJ1-2; no definite D call. V was trimmed by 0 bases and J by 8 bases, leaving 14 bases between them. Germline loops: CDR1 SGHRS, CDR2 YFSETQ. This CDR3 region has 14 residues. The CDR3 reads CASSLEAANPGYTF. The DNA for the CDR3 is TGCGCCAGCAGCTTGGAGGCAGCGAATCCGGGCTACACCTTC.

The CDR3 DNA follows: TGTGCCAGCCGGGGACTAAGTCTTAACGGGGAGCTGTTTTTT. Encoded protein: CASRGLSLNGELFF. The chain links TRBV21-1 to TRBJ2-2; TRBD2, the D gene given by the table, was not confirmed from the DNA. TRBV21-1 is a known pseudogene. CDR3 length: 14 amino acids.

The V gene is TRBV18, the J gene TRBJ1-3, with 7 bases fitting TRBD1. Unmatched junction bases numbered 15, after V lost 6 bases and J lost 1 base. Looked up from germline, CDR1 is KGHSH and CDR2 is LQKENI. The CDR3 contains 18 residues. CDR3 loop: CASSPAADRARSGNTIYF. The CDR3 coding sequence is TGTGCCAGCTCGCCGGCCGCTGACAGGGCTCGTTCTGGAAACACCATATATTTT.

The V call is TRBV19, the J call TRBJ2-1; D not resolved. The CDR3 runs 13 residues. V gave up 3 bases and J gave up 10 bases, with 13 bases separating them. Per germline, CDR1 LNHDA and CDR2 SQIVND (reference sequence). CDR3 sequence: CASSIKARSEQFF. CDR3 coding DNA: TGTGCCAGTAGTATCAAAGCCCGATCGGAGCAGTTCTTC.

The V call is TRBV28, the J call TRBJ2-7, with 10 bases fitting TRBD1. CDR1 and CDR2 (germline): MDHEN, SYDVKM. V shed 2 bases and J 5 bases; nucleotides not matched to a gene: 6. The CDR3 extends over 15 amino acids. CDR3 amino acids: CASSLPLDRGDEQYF. In DNA form, the CDR3 reads TGTGCCAGCAGTTTACCTTTGGACAGGGGGGACGAGCAGTACTTC.

This rearrangement joins TRBV19 to TRBJ1-5; D uncertain. V was clipped by 6 bases and J by 1 base, with 10 bases between them. This CDR3 contains 14 residues. The germline V gene encodes CDR1 LNHDA and CDR2 SQIVND (reference sequence). CDR3 region: CASRAGNSNQPQHF. The CDR3 DNA follows: TGTGCCAGTAGGGCGGGTAACAGCAATCAGCCCCAGCATTTT.

This rearrangement joins TRBV5-1 to TRBJ1-2, with 7 positions matching TRBD1. The CDR3 is 14 amino acids. Germline CDR1 reads SGHRS; CDR2 reads YFSETQ. The ends lost 7 bases at V and 0 bases at J; junction bases unmatched: 6. In DNA form, the CDR3 reads TGCGCCAGCCGCGACAGGGTTGCTAACTATGGCTACACCTTC. It specifies CASRDRVANYGYTF.

In regard to this clone: The junction shows a germline mismatch at one end, possibly a read error. The chain carries TRBV11-2 and TRBJ2-3, with 10 bases matching TRBD2. Germline CDR1 is SGHAT and CDR2 is FQNNGV. This CDR3 is 15 amino acids long. The CDR3 bases are TGTGCCAGCACCTTAGCGGGAGGTGAGAAAGATACGCAGTATTTT. Translation gives CASTLAGGEKDTQYF.

This clone occurred once. The chain joins TRBV5-8 to TRBJ2-1; TRBD2 might be the D (7 bases). The CDR3 runs 15 residues. Trimming pared 6 bases from V and 5 bases from J, leaving 18 bases between. CDR1 SGHTS and CDR2 YDEGEE come from the germline V gene. The CDR3: CASTLPGGLNNEQFF. The CDR3 DNA reads TGTGCCAGCACCCTACCCGGGGGGCTGAACAATGAGCAGTTCTTC.

This clone was seen only once. The chain couples TRBV6-5 to TRBJ2-1; D call uncertain. The CDR3 loop spans 13 amino acids. The V gene lost 3 bases and the J gene lost 8 bases, with 11 bases spanning the gap. The V gene's germline CDR1 is MNHEY and CDR2 SVGAGI. CDR3 coding DNA: TGTGCCAGCAGTTATAAGCTAGGGCATGAGCAGTTCTTC. Translated: CASSYKLGHEQFF.